These T cell receptor beta chains were read from a single sample in a study of OX40 agonist ivuxolimab in advanced cancers. Profiled with immunoSEQ multiplex PCR; TCRdb holds only in-frame clones, not every one. The table includes 9,500 to 15,000 clones, around 86% detected once. The sequencing used CD4+ or CD8+ T cells sorted from blood, collected in a trial of the OX40 agonist ivuxolimab. Receptors originate from an adult with an advanced solid tumor such as melanoma, head and neck, liver or kidney cancer. Each CDR3 is given without its conserved first and last residue. A D gene is named only where the DNA matches it firmly.

TRBJ1-1	-	TRBV5-4	ASSADGTGNTEAF
TRBJ2-7	-	TRBV2	ASSEALLSGGRSSYEQY
TRBJ1-6	-	TRBV7-9	ASSPRDRPNSPLH
TRBJ1-2	-	TRBV5-4	ASSESREGGYT
TRBJ1-1	-	TRBV19	ASRFNQNTEAF
TRBJ2-5	-	TRBV10-3	AISESKGGEETQY
TRBJ2-1	TRBD2	TRBV2	ASSEAGGAGEQF
TRBJ2-1	TRBD2	TRBV11-2	ASSPAGGSYNEQF
TRBJ2-4	TRBD2	TRBV9	ASSASGGSLAKNIQY
TRBJ2-6	-	TRBV5-4	AAAGHTRQSRANVLT
TRBJ2-7	-	TRBV4-1	ASSQSQGYEQY
TRBJ1-5	-	TRBV19	ASSPIVGYNQPQH
TRBJ1-1	-	TRBV28	ASSLWNTEAF
TRBJ1-2	TRBD1	TRBV7-6	ASSPTDRGPLYGYT
TRBJ2-7	-	TRBV7-6	ASSLGIGEQY
TRBJ1-2	TRBD1	TRBV7-9	ASSSTGTGIGGYT
TRBJ1-1	-	TRBV4-3	ASSQDPTYTEAF
TRBJ2-2	-	TRBV28	ASNLGGGSGELF
TRBJ2-3	-	TRBV7-9	ASSLDTDTQY
TRBJ2-1	-	TRBV5-1	ASSLATNLYNEQF
TRBJ1-1	-	TRBV5-5	ASSRGTSNTEAF
TRBJ2-7	-	TRBV5-6	ASSLEAAEYEQY
TRBJ2-3	-	TRBV7-9	ASSLAPRTASDTQY
TRBJ2-7	-	TRBV9	ASSESGGGWNEQY
TRBJ1-4	-	TRBV7-9	ASSPLGSYEKLF
TRBJ2-1	TRBD1	TRBV4-1	ASSQDPTTGGQWTISYNEQF
TRBJ1-2	-	TRBV27	ASSEGGRGYT
TRBJ1-2	-	TRBV7-6	ASSLGGGVGYGYT
TRBJ1-4	-	TRBV2	ASSVVRSEKLF
TRBJ1-4	TRBD1	TRBV19	ASSPRGTGQADEKLF
TRBJ2-3	-	TRBV7-3	ASSSIGADTQY
TRBJ1-4	-	TRBV7-9	ASSPGTGPTNEKLF
TRBJ2-2	TRBD2	TRBV29-1	SVTGGVGELF
TRBJ2-5	TRBD1	TRBV5-1	ASSLDPTRDRGETQY
TRBJ1-1	-	TRBV11-3	ASSHSTGGSEAF
TRBJ1-5	-	TRBV13	ASSLGNQPQH
TRBJ1-1	-	TRBV7-6	ASSPTWGVGTEAF
TRBJ2-1	-	TRBV7-2	ASSLSDRTSSYNEQF
TRBJ2-7	TRBD2	TRBV27	ASTGTSGNYEQY
TRBJ1-2	-	TRBV15	ATSRDSLDSYGYT
TRBJ1-2	TRBD1	TRBV27	ASSLASMGTGLEGYT
TRBJ2-7	-	TRBV27	ASSSQEGAQY